These 30 T cell receptor beta chains were all obtained from the same sample, sequenced in a study of shared clonotypes between healthy human individuals. Profiled with immunoSEQ multiplex PCR; TCRdb holds only in-frame clones, not every one. The sample contains 1.5 million to 2.5 million clones, about 95% of which appear only once. Naive CD8 cells were CD45RO-negative, positively selected for CCR7, excluding terminally differentiated effector memory CD45RA+ cells. The specimen sequenced was naive CD8+ T cells sorted from blood. The receptors come from a man younger than 30 in good health.

V usage is TRBV5-8 and J usage is TRBJ2-7, with 8 positions matching TRBD2. The CDR3 consists of 14 residues. V lost 2 bases, J lost 3 bases, and 4 bases stayed unmatched. Germline assignment: CDR1 SGHTS and CDR2 YDEGEE. The CDR3 nucleotides read TGTGCCAGCAGCTTATTAGCGGGGTACTACGAGCAGTACTTC. Amino acids: CASSLLAGYYEQYF.

The chain employs TRBV6-5 and TRBJ1-1; tentative D call: TRBD1 (6 bases). From germline, CDR1 is MNHEY and CDR2 SVGAGI. This CDR3 spans 14 amino acids. V lost 5 bases, J lost 3 bases, and 13 bases lay in between. The CDR3 sequence: CASSKGDGYTEAFF. For the CDR3, the DNA is TGTGCCAGCAGTAAGGGGGACGGCTACACTGAAGCTTTCTTT.

V usage is TRBV27 and J usage is TRBJ1-1; tentatively, D is TRBD1 (5 bases). V was clipped by 2 bases and J by 6 bases, with 13 bases between them. CDR1 is MNHEY and CDR2 is SMNVEV in the germline V gene (reference sequence). The CDR3 consists of 14 residues. CDR3 loop: CASSLQLGAAEAFF. The CDR3 region has the DNA TGTGCCAGCAGTTTACAATTAGGGGCCGCTGAAGCTTTCTTT.

The V gene is TRBV5-4, the J gene TRBJ2-3, with D tentatively TRBD1 (6 bases). Germline CDR1 and CDR2: SGHNT and YYREEE (reference sequence). Trimming took 0 bases from V and 5 from J, leaving 19 bases between them. The CDR3 sequence is 17 residues long. CDR3 protein: CASSLGLQGQAKDTQYF. As DNA, the CDR3 is TGTGCCAGCAGCTTGGGCTTACAGGGCCAGGCCAAAGATACGCAGTATTTT.

This chain joins TRBV19 and TRBJ1-2, with TRBD1 matching 12 bases. CDR3 length: 14 amino acids. Per the germline V gene, CDR1 is LNHDA and CDR2 is SQIVND (reference sequence). J gave up 4 bases and V 10 bases, and 7 bases lay outside the gene matches. This CDR3 is CATGGTGGFYGYTF. CDR3 nucleotides: TGTGCCACCGGAGGGACAGGGGGCTTCTATGGCTACACCTTC. The full variable domain, in which reference TRBV19 and TRBJ1-2 provide the parts outside the CDR3, is DGGITQSPKYLFRKEGQNVTLSCEQNLNHDAMYWYRQDPGQGLRLIYYSQIVNDFQKGDIAEGYSVSREKKESFPLTVTSAQKNPTAFYLCATGGTGGFYGYTFGSGTRLTVV.

This clone has more than one count but fewer than ten. Other nucleotide sequences in the sample specify the same CDR3. The chain joins TRBV2 to TRBJ1-2; D is perhaps TRBD1 (5 bases). Germline values: CDR1 SNHLY, CDR2 FYNNEI. V was pared by 7 bases and J by 3 bases, with 9 bases between. The CDR3 is 12 residues long. The CDR3: CASTGTDYGYTF. The CDR3 DNA reads TGTGCCAGCACCGGGACGGACTATGGCTACACCTTC. Variable domain in full (rest from reference TRBV2 and TRBJ1-2): EPEVTQTPSHQVTQMGQEVILRCVPISNHLYFYWYRQILGQKVEFLVSFYNNEISEKSEIFDDQFSVERPDGSNFTLKIRSTKLEDSAMYFCASTGTDYGYTFGSGTRLTVV.

The chain couples TRBV7-6 to TRBJ1-1; 8 bases map to TRBD1. CDR1 and CDR2 from the germline V gene are SGHVS and FNYEAQ. The junction had 11 bases not matched to a gene; V was cut back by 5 bases and J by 3 bases. This CDR3 has 16 residues. CDR3 in amino acids: CASSATIGQGHTEAFF. The CDR3 DNA reads TGTGCCAGCAGCGCCACCATCGGACAGGGCCACACTGAAGCTTTCTTT.

The chain employs TRBV28 and TRBJ2-7, with 7 positions matching TRBD1. The CDR3 contains 13 residues. CDR1 is MDHEN and CDR2 is SYDVKM in the germline V gene. The V and J ends lost 4 bases and 4 bases, in that order; junction bases with no gene match: 4. The DNA of the CDR3 is TGTGCCAGCAGTTCGACAGGGCGGTACGAGCAGTACTTC. Translation gives CASSSTGRYEQYF.

The V and J genes are TRBV4-1 and TRBJ2-1; 8 bases align to TRBD2. J lost 0 bases, V lost 1 base, and 5 bases had no gene match. This CDR3 is built from 17 residues. In germline, CDR1 is MGHRA, CDR2 YSYEKL. The CDR3 nucleotides are TGCGCCAGCAGCCAAGGGTCAACTAGCGGCTCCTACAATGAGCAGTTCTTC. This gives the protein CASSQGSTSGSYNEQFF.

This chain connects TRBV9 to TRBJ2-2, with 9 bases matching TRBD2. The CDR3 spans 16 residues. The germline V gene has CDR1 SGDLS and CDR2 YYNGEE. The V and J ends lost 0 bases and 6 bases, in that order; junction bases with no gene match: 6. This chain's CDR3 is CASSVVSGSWAGELFF. The CDR3 DNA follows: TGTGCCAGCAGCGTAGTTAGCGGGAGCTGGGCCGGGGAGCTGTTTTTT.

The chain couples TRBV4-1 to TRBJ1-1; D remains ambiguous. This CDR3 region has 14 residues. The V end lost 0 bases, the J end lost 3 bases, and 8 bases lay between the germline ends. CDR1 is MGHRA, CDR2 YSYEKL, per germline. CDR3 coding DNA: TGCGCCAGCAGCCAAGAAAGTCCGTACACTGAAGCTTTCTTT. This sequence encodes CASSQESPYTEAFF.

Notes on this clone: The sample contains more than one DNA sequence encoding this CDR3. The chain combines TRBV9 with TRBJ2-7, with TRBD1 identical over 7 bases. CDR1 is SGDLS and CDR2 is YYNGEE in the germline V gene. The junction had 7 bases not matched to a gene; V was cut back by 4 bases and J by 6 bases. The CDR3 runs 13 residues. The CDR3 nucleotides are TGTGCCAGCAGCCCCCGACAGGGTGGCGAGCAGTACTTC. This translates into CASSPRQGGEQYF.

The chain links TRBV6-1 to TRBJ2-7, with D hard to call. Germline CDR1 is MNHNS and CDR2 is SASEGT. The length of the CDR3 is 10 residues. Trimming removed 6 bases from V and 6 bases from J, with 6 bases in between. CDR3 loop: CASSFIEQYF. For the CDR3, the DNA is TGTGCCAGCAGCTTTATCGAGCAGTACTTC.

A remark on this clone: This sample includes further DNA sequences coding for the same CDR3. The V gene is TRBV14, the J gene TRBJ2-3; the match to TRBD2 covers 8 bases. V was pared by 0 bases and J by 3 bases, with 5 bases of the junction left unmatched. Germline V lookup: CDR1 SGHDN, CDR2 FVKESK. The CDR3 is 16 amino acids. For the CDR3, the DNA is TGTGCCAGCAGCCAAGATAGGGCGGGGGGAACAGATACGCAGTATTTT. This gives the protein CASSQDRAGGTDTQYF. The variable domain in full, with the rest retrieved from reference TRBV14 and TRBJ2-3, is EAGVTQFPSHSVIEKGQTVTLRCDPISGHDNLYWYRRVMGKEIKFLLHFVKESKQDESGMPNNRFLAERTGGTYSTLKVQPAELEDSGVYFCASSQDRAGGTDTQYFGPGTRLTVL.

This chain uses TRBV5-4 with TRBJ2-7, with 11 bases that match TRBD2. Losses at the gene ends were 0 bases for V and 5 bases for J; bases not matched to a gene: 10. CDR3 length: 17 amino acids. CDR1 is SGHNT and CDR2 is YYREEE in the germline V gene (reference sequence). CDR3 region: CASSLELAGAGINEQYF. CDR3 in DNA: TGTGCCAGCAGCTTGGAACTAGCGGGAGCTGGCATCAACGAGCAGTACTTC.

V gene TRBV5-6 combines with J gene TRBJ2-7; D uncertain. This CDR3 has 15 residues. V lost 1 base and J 0 bases, leaving 11 bases between the germline ends. Germline CDR1 and CDR2: SGHDT and YYEEEE. The CDR3 bases are TGTGCCAGCAGCTTGAAGGGCTCAAGCTCCTACGAGCAGTACTTC. This codes for CASSLKGSSSYEQYF.

The rearrangement joins TRBV19 to TRBJ2-3, with 7 positions matching TRBD1. Per the germline V gene, CDR1 is LNHDA and CDR2 is SQIVND (reference sequence). This CDR3 spans 15 amino acids. V lost 3 bases to trimming and J lost 1 base; unmatched junction nucleotides: 4. CDR3 DNA: TGTGCCAGTAGTATCGAGGGGGCCCGCACAGATACGCAGTATTTT. Translated, it gives CASSIEGARTDTQYF. Supplemented by reference TRBV19 and TRBJ2-3, the full variable domain reads DGGITQSPKYLFRKEGQNVTLSCEQNLNHDAMYWYRQDPGQGLRLIYYSQIVNDFQKGDIAEGYSVSREKKESFPLTVTSAQKNPTAFYLCASSIEGARTDTQYFGPGTRLTVL.

With regard to this clone: At the DNA level, this CDR3 is encoded by other sequences in the same sample as well. This chain uses TRBV9 with TRBJ2-7; D possibly corresponds to TRBD2 (6 bases). Looked up from germline, CDR1 is SGDLS and CDR2 is YYNGEE. CDR3 length: 14 amino acids. The V end was cut by 0 bases, the J end by 2 bases, with 9 bases between. CDR3 residues: CASSVEAGTYEQYF. The CDR3 nucleotides are TGTGCCAGCAGCGTAGAGGCGGGAACCTACGAGCAGTACTTC.

J is TRBJ2-2 and V is TRBV29-1, with 11 bases that match TRBD2. In germline, CDR1 is SQVTM, CDR2 ANQGSEA. CDR3 length: 15 amino acids. V lost 5 bases, J lost 3 bases, and 5 bases stayed unmatched. Here the CDR3 reads CSVRVLAGDTGELFF. Here the CDR3 DNA reads TGCAGCGTTAGGGTACTAGCGGGAGACACCGGGGAGCTGTTTTTT.

The V and J genes are TRBV5-1 and TRBJ2-2, with 7 bases fitting TRBD2. Germline loops: CDR1 SGHRS, CDR2 YFSETQ. The CDR3 is made up of 12 amino acids. After removal of 7 bases from V and 3 bases from J, the junction contained 0 bases not matched to a gene. DNA of the CDR3: TGCGCCAGCGGGGGGGACACCGGGGAGCTGTTTTTT. This translates into CASGGDTGELFF.

This chain links TRBV5-4 with TRBJ2-7; the match to TRBD2 covers 8 bases. The CDR3 is 13 residues long. The germline gives CDR1 SGHNT, CDR2 YYREEE (reference sequence). Germline trimming cut 1 base from V and 4 bases from J; bases unmatched to any gene: 1. CDR3 sequence: CASSLIAGYEQYF. The DNA for the CDR3 is TGTGCCAGCAGCTTGATAGCGGGATACGAGCAGTACTTC.

The CDR3 DNA follows: TGTGCCAGTAGTAGTCGAGGGATCTCCTACGAGCAGTACTTC. Amino acids: CASSSRGISYEQYF. This chain joins TRBV19 and TRBJ2-7; D is perhaps TRBD2 (5 bases). The length of the CDR3 is 14 residues. V was clipped by 4 bases and J by 0 bases, with 10 bases between them. Germline CDR1 LNHDA, CDR2 SQIVND (reference sequence).

Comment on this clone: This specimen includes other DNA sequences encoding the same CDR3. The gene calls are TRBV4-3 and TRBJ2-7, with 7 nucleotides matching TRBD2. Looked up from germline, CDR1 is LGHNA and CDR2 is YSLEER. The V and J ends lost 0 bases and 4 bases, in that order; junction bases with no gene match: 6. The CDR3 runs 15 residues. CDR3 nucleotides: TGCGCCAGCAGCCAAGATCGGGGGGTACGGTACGAGCAGTACTTC. It yields the protein CASSQDRGVRYEQYF.

The chain couples TRBV7-8 to TRBJ2-2; a possible D gene is TRBD1 (6 bases). The CDR3 consists of 14 residues. Germline-derived CDR1 and CDR2 are SGHVS and FQNEAQ. V was pared by 3 bases and J by 10 bases, with 15 bases between. The CDR3 sequence is CASSLSTGSEELFF. CDR3 bases: TGTGCCAGCAGCTTGTCCACAGGGTCCGAGGAGCTGTTTTTT. Full variable domain (remainder filled in from reference TRBV7-8 and TRBJ2-2): GAGVSQSPRYKVAKRGQDVALRCDPISGHVSLFWYQQALGQGPEFLTYFQNEAQLDKSGLPSDRFFAERPEGSVSTLKIQRTQQEDSAVYLCASSLSTGSEELFFGEGSRLTVL.

The CDR3 region is CASSVERTDTQYF. CDR3 DNA sequence: TGTGCCAGCAGTGTCGAACGCACAGATACGCAGTATTTT. This chain uses TRBV6-1 with TRBJ2-3; D is ambiguous. The length of the CDR3 is 13 residues. V lost 4 bases and J 1 base, leaving 6 bases between the germline ends. CDR1 and CDR2 from the germline V gene are MNHNS and SASEGT.

This clone has only one observation. The V and J genes are TRBV19 and TRBJ2-3; D remains ambiguous. Trimming shortened V by 2 bases and J by 4 bases, and 7 bases separated the two germline ends. Germline V gene lookup returns CDR1 LNHDA and CDR2 SQIVND (reference sequence). The CDR3 runs 13 residues. CDR3 in amino acids: CASSIYGSDTQYF. CDR3 nucleotide sequence: TGTGCCAGTAGTATATATGGTTCAGATACGCAGTATTTT.

Only one count was recorded for this clone. The rearrangement uses TRBV29-1 and TRBJ2-7; D is unresolved. The CDR3 has 13 residues. V was trimmed by 0 bases and J by 3 bases, leaving 9 bases between them. Germline CDR1 and CDR2: SQVTM and ANQGSEA. The CDR3 nucleotides read TGCAGCGTTGAAGATGGGCGGAGCTACGAGCAGTACTTC. Amino acids: CSVEDGRSYEQYF.

The rearrangement uses TRBV4-1 and TRBJ2-5; TRBD1 is a possible D gene (6 bases). The germline gives CDR1 MGHRA, CDR2 YSYEKL. The CDR3 is 15 amino acids. V was shortened by 3 bases and J by 5 bases, with 16 bases between the two germline ends. The CDR3 sequence: CASSHLQGFVETQYF. The CDR3 DNA reads as TGCGCCAGCAGCCATCTACAGGGATTTGTGGAGACCCAGTACTTC.

V is TRBV29-1 and J is TRBJ1-2; no definite D call. The V gene lost 2 bases and the J gene lost 3 bases, with 1 base spanning the gap. The CDR3 covers 10 residues. Germline lookup yields CDR1 SQVTM and CDR2 ANQGSEA. DNA of the CDR3: TGCAGCGTTGAACACTATGGCTACACCTTC. Its translation is CSVEHYGYTF.

Remarks on this clone: Within the sample, other DNA sequences also encode this same CDR3. The rearrangement joins TRBV19 to TRBJ1-6; D not resolved. Per the germline V gene, CDR1 is LNHDA and CDR2 is SQIVND (reference sequence). The CDR3 contains 17 residues. Between the trimmed V and J ends, which lost 3 bases and 0 bases, there was a span of 12 bases. The CDR3 spells CASSIDLESSYNSPLHF. The CDR3 nucleotides are TGTGCCAGTAGTATCGACTTGGAAAGCTCCTATAATTCACCCCTCCACTTT.